This T cell receptor beta chain was captured in a study of blood T cell repertoires in COVID-19. Study-wide context: The United States, Italy and Spain provided the acute and convalescent COVID-19 samples. Sources were T cells, B-cell-depleted T cells, or PBMCs; the material itself was cDNA or gDNA.

Exposed volunteers were people who met a COVID-19 case within 2 weeks before study entry. Trimming removed 2 bases from V and 5 bases from J; junction bases left unmatched: 11. From germline, CDR1 is MNHNY and CDR2 SVGAGI (reference sequence). The CDR3 has 16 residues. Here immunoSEQ multiplex PCR was the method, and the copy in TCRdb shows in-frame clones only, minus some. The sample holds around 250,000 clones, about four fifths seen once. This receptor was obtained from a man aged 40-50 years who had been exposed to COVID-19. V is TRBV6-6 and J is TRBJ2-7; 8 nucleotides agree with TRBD2. The sequenced material came from PBMCs or T cells enriched from blood (not recorded which). The CDR3 is CASSYPPRGGGNEQYF. DNA of the CDR3: TGTGCCAGCAGTTACCCACCCCGGGGGGGAGGGAACGAGCAGTACTTC.